This T cell receptor beta chain was observed in a study of T-cell reconstitution after alpha-beta-depleted transplantation in children. The CDR3 covers 12 residues. Germline V gene sequence: CDR1 DFQATT, CDR2 SNEGSKA (reference sequence). The V gene lost 5 bases and the J gene lost 3 bases, with 7 bases spanning the gap. This clonotype has ten or more counts. It was with unique molecular identifiers that the TCRbeta library was prepared. TCRdb independently ran MiXCR on the PCR reads; one entry per CDR3 protein. The data contain around 600,000 distinct CDR3 sequences, 16% of them singletons. Sequences were derived from PBMCs from the stem cell graft donor, sampled from the stem cell graft. J is TRBJ2-2 and V is TRBV20-1; tentative D call: TRBD1 (6 bases). This TCR was sampled from a human donor who donated a stem cell graft to a child with acute myeloid leukemia. CDR3 bases: TGCAGTGCTCCAGGGGACACCGGGGAGCTGTTTTTT. Translation gives CSAPGDTGELFF.